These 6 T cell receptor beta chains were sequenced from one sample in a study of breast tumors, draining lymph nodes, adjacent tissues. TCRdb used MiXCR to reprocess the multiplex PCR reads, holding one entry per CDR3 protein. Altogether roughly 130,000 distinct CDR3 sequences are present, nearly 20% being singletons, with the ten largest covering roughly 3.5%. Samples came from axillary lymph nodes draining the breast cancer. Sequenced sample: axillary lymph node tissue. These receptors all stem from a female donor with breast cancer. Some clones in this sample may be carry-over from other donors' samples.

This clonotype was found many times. CDR3 bases: TGTGCCAGCAGCTTAATGGGGAGGACTAGCGGGAGGGAGACCCAGTACTTC. It yields the protein CASSLMGRTSGRETQYF. V is TRBV7-2 and J is TRBJ2-5; 14 bases line up with TRBD2. The CDR3 totals 17 residues. V dropped 2 bases and J dropped 5; count of bases not matched to a gene: 7. In germline, CDR1 is SGHTA, CDR2 FQGNSA.

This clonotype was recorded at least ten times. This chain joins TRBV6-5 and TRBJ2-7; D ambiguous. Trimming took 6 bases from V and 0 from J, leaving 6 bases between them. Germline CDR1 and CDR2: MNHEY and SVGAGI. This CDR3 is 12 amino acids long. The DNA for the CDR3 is TGTGCCAGCAGAACAGTCTCCTACGAGCAGTACTTC. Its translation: CASRTVSYEQYF.

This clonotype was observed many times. CDR3 in amino acids: CASTPTNSYEQYF. DNA of the CDR3: TGCGCCAGCACCCCCACAAACTCCTACGAGCAGTACTTC. The gene calls are TRBV10-2 and TRBJ2-7; D unresolved. This CDR3 has 13 amino acids. The V gene's germline CDR1 is WSHSY and CDR2 SAAADI. Trimming removed 7 bases from V and 0 bases from J, with 10 bases in between.

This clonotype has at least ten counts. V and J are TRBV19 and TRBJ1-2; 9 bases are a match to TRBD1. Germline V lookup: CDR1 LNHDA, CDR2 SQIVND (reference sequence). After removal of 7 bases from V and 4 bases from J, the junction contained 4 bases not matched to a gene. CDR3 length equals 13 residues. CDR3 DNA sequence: TGTGCCAGTAATGCGGGACAGGGCTATGGCTACACCTTC. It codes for CASNAGQGYGYTF.

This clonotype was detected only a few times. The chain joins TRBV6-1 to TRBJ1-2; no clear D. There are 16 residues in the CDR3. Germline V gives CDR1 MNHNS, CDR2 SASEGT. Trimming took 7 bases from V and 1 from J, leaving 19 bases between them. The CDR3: CASTDRPTVYNYGYTF. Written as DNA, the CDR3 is TGTGCCAGCACGGACCGTCCAACAGTTTATAACTATGGCTACACCTTC.

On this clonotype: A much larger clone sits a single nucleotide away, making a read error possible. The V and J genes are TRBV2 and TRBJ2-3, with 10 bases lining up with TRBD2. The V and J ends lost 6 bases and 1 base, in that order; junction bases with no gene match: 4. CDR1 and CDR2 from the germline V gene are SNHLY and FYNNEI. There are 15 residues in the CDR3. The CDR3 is CASSAAGGGTDTQYF. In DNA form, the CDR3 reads TGTGCCAGCAGCGCAGCGGGGGGGGGCACAGATACGCAGTATTTT.